Below are 28 T cell receptor beta chains sequenced from a single sample in a study of identical twins. TCRdb used MiXCR to reprocess the 5' RACE reads, holding one entry per CDR3 protein. In the table there are some 500,000 distinct CDR3 sequences, 13% to 15% of which are singletons. These data were also reused for a study on yellow fever vaccine responses in identical twins.

The sequencing sample was made of CD4+ T cells sorted from blood. The receptor source for this set is a woman aged 18-29 years in good health.

J is TRBJ2-2 and V is TRBV5-6; D is unresolved. Germline CDR1 is SGHDT and CDR2 is YYEEEE. The ends were cut back, 1 base at V and 1 base at J, with 8 bases in the middle. The CDR3 totals 15 residues. CDR3 coding DNA: TGTGCCAGCAGCTTGAAGTGGGGGAACACCGGGGAGCTGTTTTTT. Translated, it gives CASSLKWGNTGELFF.

The V and J genes are TRBV30 and TRBJ2-1; D is ambiguous. The CDR3 spans 14 residues. The V gene lost 4 bases and the J gene lost 1 base, with 11 bases spanning the gap. CDR1 is GTSNPN and CDR2 is SVGIG in the germline V gene (reference sequence). CDR3 region: CAWNSRKSYNEQFF. The CDR3 coding sequence is TGTGCCTGGAATAGTCGTAAGTCCTACAATGAGCAGTTCTTC.

A few counts support this clonotype. The rearrangement joins TRBV7-9 to TRBJ2-1; TRBD1 aligns across 8 bases. The V gene end was trimmed by 6 bases and the J gene end by 8 bases; junction bases not matched to a gene: 9. The germline V gene has CDR1 SEHNR and CDR2 FQNEAQ (reference sequence). The CDR3 has 14 residues. DNA of the CDR3: TGTGCCAGCAGTCGGGACAGGAGCTATGATGAGCAGTTCTTC. Protein: CASSRDRSYDEQFF. Using reference TRBV7-9 and TRBJ2-1 for the parts outside the CDR3, the full variable domain is DTGVSQNPRHKITKRGQNVTFRCDPISEHNRLYWYRQTLGQGPEFLTYFQNEAQLEKSRLLSDRFSAERPKGSFSTLEIQRTEQGDSAMYLCASSRDRSYDEQFFGPGTRLTVL.

The V gene is TRBV9, the J gene TRBJ2-3; no firm D call. Deletions cut 3 bases from V and 6 bases from J, with 8 bases between. The CDR3 totals 12 residues. CDR1 and CDR2 (germline): SGDLS, YYNGEE. The CDR3 DNA is TGTGCCAGCAGCGCCCGCTTCGATACGCAGTATTTT. As protein: CASSARFDTQYF.

The chain recombines TRBV3-1 with TRBJ2-4, with 7 bases aligning to TRBD2. There are 14 residues in the CDR3. The germline CDR1 and CDR2 sequences are LGHDT and YNNKEL (reference sequence). After removal of 4 bases from V and 8 bases from J, the junction contained 8 bases not matched to a gene. Written as DNA, the CDR3 is TGTGCCAGCAGCCCCTATACCGCGGGAGACATTCAGTACTTC. This sequence encodes CASSPYTAGDIQYF.

This clonotype showed up just a few times. V gene TRBV2 combines with J gene TRBJ2-2, with 9 bases matching TRBD1. Germline V gives CDR1 SNHLY, CDR2 FYNNEI. This CDR3 has 15 amino acids. Unmatched junction bases numbered 6, after V lost 7 bases and J lost 3 bases. The CDR3 sequence is CASTGQGLDTGELFF. DNA for the CDR3: TGTGCCAGCACCGGACAGGGGCTGGACACCGGGGAGCTGTTTTTT.

The chain joins TRBV5-5 to TRBJ2-7; the match to TRBD2 covers 7 bases. The CDR3 has 15 amino acids. Per germline, CDR1 SGHKS and CDR2 YYEKEE (reference sequence). V lost 3 bases to trimming and J lost 6 bases; unmatched junction nucleotides: 12. The CDR3 region is CASSWGRGGGLEQYF. CDR3 nucleotides: TGTGCCAGCAGCTGGGGTAGGGGCGGGGGTCTCGAGCAGTACTTC. The full variable domain, rest sourced from reference TRBV5-5 and TRBJ2-7, is DAGVTQSPTHLIKTRGQQVTLRCSPISGHKSVSWYQQVLGQGPQFIFQYYEKEERGRGNFPDRFSARQFPNYSSELNVNALLLGDSALYLCASSWGRGGGLEQYFGPGTRLTVT.

In its sample, this clonotype was seen many times. The genes are TRBV7-2 and TRBJ2-2; D remains unclear. CDR3 length: 13 residues. The ends were cut back, 1 base at V and 5 bases at J, with 5 bases in the middle. CDR1 and CDR2 from the germline V gene are SGHTA and FQGNSA. CDR3 in DNA: TGTGCCAGCAGCTTAGTTCGAACCGGGGAGCTGTTTTTT. Encoded protein: CASSLVRTGELFF.

This clonotype was observed a handful of times. The chain combines TRBV12-3 or TRBV12-4 with TRBJ2-5, with 10 bases identical to TRBD2. There are 15 residues in the CDR3. Germline trimming cut 7 bases from V and 1 base from J; bases unmatched to any gene: 6. CDR3 region: CASKYSGGPQETQYF. In DNA form, the CDR3 reads TGTGCCAGCAAGTATAGCGGGGGGCCCCAAGAGACCCAGTACTTC.

The genes are TRBV30 and TRBJ1-5; D possibly corresponds to TRBD1 (6 bases). The CDR3 extends over 14 amino acids. The germline CDR1 and CDR2 sequences are GTSNPN and SVGIG (reference sequence). The ends were cut back, 2 bases at V and 1 base at J, with 9 bases in the middle. This CDR3 is CAWSKQGSNQPQHF. The CDR3 DNA follows: TGTGCCTGGAGTAAACAGGGAAGCAATCAGCCCCAGCATTTT.

The chain links TRBV24-1 to TRBJ2-2; perhaps TRBD1 as D (6 bases). This CDR3 region has 13 residues. The germline CDR1 and CDR2 sequences are KGHDR and SFDVKD. V lost 9 bases and J lost 4, with 11 bases in between. The CDR3 reads CATPGQLTGELFF. The CDR3 nucleotides are TGTGCCACCCCGGGACAACTCACCGGGGAGCTGTTTTTT.

This clonotype appeared a few times. The chain joins TRBV6-6 to TRBJ1-1, with TRBD1 as a possible D gene (5 bases). Germline-derived CDR1 and CDR2 are MNHNY and SVGAGI (reference sequence). This CDR3 has 12 residues. V was clipped by 7 bases and J by 8 bases, with 14 bases between them. Written as DNA, the CDR3 is TGTGCCAGCACCTTGGGACCCTCAGAAGCTTTCTTT. It specifies CASTLGPSEAFF.

The chain combines TRBV27 with TRBJ1-2; 9 bases fit TRBD1. The CDR3 spans 14 residues. The V gene's germline CDR1 is MNHEY and CDR2 SMNVEV (reference sequence). Trimming cost V 4 bases and J 8 bases; bases outside gene matches: 8. In DNA, the CDR3 is TGTGCCAGCAGTTGGGGGACAGGGTATGGCGGCTACACCTTC. Protein: CASSWGTGYGGYTF.

The gene calls are TRBV6-2 or TRBV6-3 and TRBJ2-7; D not resolved. V was cut by 2 bases and J by 7 bases, with 24 bases left in between. Germline CDR1 is MNHEY and CDR2 is SVGEGT. CDR3 size: 17 residues. The CDR3 spells CASSYTLNPSAGWEQYF. The CDR3 nucleotides read TGTGCCAGCAGTTACACCCTTAACCCATCGGCCGGTTGGGAGCAGTACTTC.

V is TRBV5-1 and J is TRBJ2-5, with a tentative D call TRBD2 (6 bases). V was shortened by 0 bases and J by 3 bases, with 18 bases between the two germline ends. Per the germline V gene, CDR1 is SGHRS and CDR2 is YFSETQ. The CDR3 spans 17 residues. CDR3 loop: CASSLGWRGLLEETQYF. CDR3 DNA sequence: TGCGCCAGCAGCTTGGGATGGCGGGGACTCCTTGAAGAGACCCAGTACTTC.

This clonotype was found a few times. For the CDR3, the DNA is TGTGCCAGCAGCTTAATCGCTGAAGCTTTCTTT. This translates into CASSLIAEAFF. The gene calls are TRBV7-2 and TRBJ1-1, with D uncertain. Trimming shortened V by 2 bases and J by 6 bases, and 4 bases separated the two germline ends. CDR3 length equals 11 residues. Germline V lookup: CDR1 SGHTA, CDR2 FQGNSA.

There are many counts of this clonotype. The CDR3 DNA sequence: TGTGCCAGCAGCCTTAGGGCCCAAGATACGCAGTATTTT. It codes for CASSLRAQDTQYF. The chain is built from TRBV7-3 and TRBJ2-3; D unresolved. Germline CDR1 and CDR2: SGHTA and FQGTGA. The CDR3 covers 13 residues. V lost 5 bases and J 5 bases, leaving 11 bases between the germline ends.

The V and J genes are TRBV19 and TRBJ2-3; D could derive from TRBD1 or TRBD2 (5 bases each). V lost 5 bases and J 5 bases, leaving 14 bases between the germline ends. The germline CDR1 and CDR2 sequences are LNHDA and SQIVND (reference sequence). There are 14 residues in the CDR3. CDR3 residues: CASSHGTPGDTQYF. CDR3 nucleotides: TGTGCCAGTAGTCACGGGACCCCCGGAGATACGCAGTATTTT. The variable domain in full, with the rest retrieved from reference TRBV19 and TRBJ2-3, is DGGITQSPKYLFRKEGQNVTLSCEQNLNHDAMYWYRQDPGQGLRLIYYSQIVNDFQKGDIAEGYSVSREKKESFPLTVTSAQKNPTAFYLCASSHGTPGDTQYFGPGTRLTVL.

The genes are TRBV2 and TRBJ1-1; D remains ambiguous. Germline values: CDR1 SNHLY, CDR2 FYNNEI. The CDR3 has 14 amino acids. The V end lost 5 bases, the J end lost 2 bases, and 12 bases lay between the germline ends. CDR3 DNA sequence: TGTGCCAGCAGTAAGAGTACCTCAAACACTGAAGCTTTCTTT. This sequence encodes CASSKSTSNTEAFF.

This rearrangement joins TRBV7-2 to TRBJ2-6; D ambiguous. In germline, CDR1 is SGHTA, CDR2 FQGNSA. V lost 3 bases, J lost 0 bases, and 9 bases lay in between. CDR3 size: 16 residues. The CDR3 DNA is TGTGCCAGCAGCTTTTGGACGTTCTCTGGGGCCAACGTCCTGACTTTC. Translation gives CASSFWTFSGANVLTF.

This clonotype was seen a few times. The chain recombines TRBV6-2 or TRBV6-3 with TRBJ2-7; 9 bases match TRBD1. Germline trimming cut 2 bases from V and 3 bases from J; bases unmatched to any gene: 8. The CDR3 has 16 amino acids. Germline V gene sequence: CDR1 MNHEY, CDR2 SVGEGT. The CDR3 here is CASSYQTGGYIYEQYF. In nucleotides, the CDR3 is TGTGCCAGCAGTTACCAGACAGGGGGATATATCTACGAGCAGTACTTC.

This clonotype showed up just a few times. CDR3 nucleotide sequence: TGTGCCAGCCGGAGCGGGGGGGGCACAGATACGCAGTATTTT. It encodes CASRSGGGTDTQYF. V is TRBV6-1 and J is TRBJ2-3; 10 bases match TRBD2. Losses at the gene ends were 8 bases for V and 1 base for J; bases not matched to a gene: 3. Germline V CDR1 and CDR2: MNHNS, SASEGT. The CDR3 extends over 14 amino acids.

At least ten counts were recorded for this clonotype. This chain uses TRBV20-1 with TRBJ2-5; TRBD2 agrees at 7 bases. Germline V lookup: CDR1 DFQATT, CDR2 SNEGSKA (reference sequence). V shed 6 bases and J 1 base; nucleotides not matched to a gene: 20. This CDR3 region has 18 residues. CDR3 protein: CSAPHWGTIFVSQETQYF. CDR3 nucleotides: TGCAGTGCCCCCCACTGGGGGACTATTTTCGTTAGCCAAGAGACCCAGTACTTC.

The chain links TRBV2 to TRBJ2-1; no definite D call. The germline V and J ends were trimmed by 7 bases and 9 bases, with 16 bases remaining between them. The CDR3 is made up of 13 amino acids. Germline CDR1 and CDR2: SNHLY and FYNNEI. The CDR3 loop is CASTPVNVGEQFF. CDR3 nucleotides: TGTGCCAGCACCCCCGTGAATGTGGGTGAGCAGTTCTTC.

The chain is built from TRBV7-2 and TRBJ2-7, with 12 nucleotides matching TRBD1. The V gene's germline CDR1 is SGHTA and CDR2 FQGNSA. The CDR3 covers 16 residues. V was clipped by 5 bases and J by 6 bases; unmatched bases: 11. CDR3 sequence (DNA): TGTGCCAGCAGCAAAACGGGACAGGGGGCTTTGGGCGAGCAGTACTTC. This gives the protein CASSKTGQGALGEQYF.

This clonotype was counted ten times or more. This chain uses TRBV12-3 or TRBV12-4 with TRBJ2-2, with D possibly TRBD2 on 6 matching bases. V lost 7 bases to trimming and J lost 2 bases, with 14 bases between them. The CDR3 is 15 amino acids. Written as DNA, the CDR3 is TGTGCCAGCAAACCGGGACTTACCAACACCGGGGAGCTGTTTTTT. Protein sequence: CASKPGLTNTGELFF.

This clonotype was seen more than once but under ten times. The J gene is TRBJ2-5, the V gene TRBV11-2; no clear D gene. The CDR3 extends over 15 amino acids. From germline, CDR1 is SGHAT and CDR2 FQNNGV. Trimming took 3 bases from V and 1 from J, leaving 12 bases between them. The CDR3 loop reads CASSFSRFGQETQYF. The CDR3 coding sequence is TGTGCCAGCAGCTTCTCCCGCTTCGGCCAAGAGACCCAGTACTTC.

This chain connects TRBV4-2 to TRBJ2-3; 7 bases are a match to TRBD1. The V gene's germline CDR1 is LGHNA and CDR2 YNFKEQ. The trim removed 4 bases at V and 0 bases at J, leaving 7 bases unmatched. CDR3 length: 16 amino acids. The CDR3 DNA sequence: TGTGCCAGCAGCCCCAGACCGGGACAGAGCACAGATACGCAGTATTTT. Its protein is CASSPRPGQSTDTQYF.